This T cell receptor (beta chain) was captured in a study of blood T cell repertoires in COVID-19 (dated by TCRdb to 2020 to 2021). In terms of the full investigation: Samples covering the acute and convalescent phases of COVID-19 were provided by collaborators in the United States, Italy and Spain. The sample metadata nearly always contained a de-identified subject ID, COVID-19 status, age in years and sex. Deeply sampled blood TCRbeta repertoires from subjects exposed to, actively infected with, or recovered from COVID-19 were included in the dataset. A freely available public database, intended as a resource for researchers studying the immune response to SARS-CoV-2, is where the repertoires were released. The prospective study material was composed of cDNA or gDNA derived from T cells, B-cell-depleted T cells, or PBMCs. Where available, HLA class I and class II types were taken from metadata supplied by the sample provider and were not determined by assay-based typing. The samples were drawn from the first 160 participants of the ongoing ImmuneRACE study and from roughly 1,300 subjects provided by 6 global collaborators. What the research found in general, with its limitations: How much clinical and demographic metadata was included differed by source and by participant, and the metadata was provided uncurated.

Samples from volunteer blood donors who had recovered from COVID-19 were contributed by a second Seattle source. Whole blood was collected in K2EDTA tubes by collaborating institutions according to the institutions' own protocols. For TCRbeta analysis, collaborators shipped samples as frozen whole blood, isolated PBMCs, or DNA extracted from either of those sample types. The CDR3 has 15 amino acids, counting the end cysteine and phenylalanine. The only DNA kept is the CDR3, 45 bases in frame from the first base. V sheds 4 bases and J sheds 0 bases, leaving 8 bases between their ends. The germline V gene specifies KGHDR as CDR1 and SFDVKD as CDR2. The immunoSEQ Assay, a bias-controlled multiplex PCR, was used to amplify TCRbeta CDR3 regions from genomic DNA. Processing in the source paper ran as follows. Nucleated cell counts per sample were estimated from amplification of reference gene primers within the assay. Sequence reads were collapsed and filtered to measure the absolute abundance of every unique TCRbeta CDR3 rearrangement. For each sample, productive Simpson clonality was calculated as the square root of Simpson's diversity index across productive rearrangements. This is the immuneACCESS table as TCRdb keeps it, with only in-frame sequences that have V and J called. A part of the clones is gone; compared with another copy, unresolved V genes explain less than half, and the rest is unexplained. V, J and clone size were drawn from that table, and D and trimming were deduced from the DNA. Present in this sample are around 270,000 clones, 84% of which were seen just once. Approximately 1.5% of the sample goes to the ten largest clones.

Regarding this clone: The clone's antigen remains unknown. Base qualities are missing; no much larger clone stands one base away.

The clonotype comes from a woman in her forties who had recovered from COVID-19. The chain couples TRBV24-1 to TRBJ2-2, with the D gene uncertain. The sequencing input was peripheral blood. CDR3 protein: CATSEPLANTGELFF. In nucleotides, the sequence is TGTGCCACCAGTGAACCACTTGCGAACACCGGGGAGCTGTTTTTT.